One sample yielded the 23 T cell receptor beta chains listed below, sequenced in a study of shared clonotypes between healthy human individuals. Clones were sequenced by immunoSEQ multiplex PCR, and TCRdb holds only the in-frame ones, with some missing. The data show about 1 million clones, about four fifths seen once. Sequenced input: memory CD4+ T cells from PBMCs. Regarding subset: CD45RA-negative fraction. The receptors derive from a man aged 18 to 30 in good health. Some clones in this sample may be carry-over from other donors' samples.

This clone was picked up a small number of times. The chain combines TRBV7-7 with TRBJ2-5, with 7 bases matching TRBD2. V shed 5 bases, J shed 4 bases, and the junction held 10 bases outside the gene matches. There are 15 residues in the CDR3. Germline V lookup: CDR1 SSHAT, CDR2 FNYEAQ (reference sequence). CDR3 DNA: TGTGCCAGCAGCCCCGGGGGGTCAGGAAGAGAGACCCAGTACTTC. This gives the protein CASSPGGSGRETQYF.

The genes are TRBV4-2 and TRBJ2-3; a weak D match, TRBD2 (6 bases). V was cut by 1 base and J by 2 bases, with 7 bases left in between. This CDR3 has 14 residues. Germline V lookup: CDR1 LGHNA, CDR2 YNFKEQ. CDR3 sequence (DNA): TGTGCCAGCAGCCAAGGGGACTCCACAGATACGCAGTATTTT. Its protein product is CASSQGDSTDTQYF.

CDR3 nucleotides: TGTGCCAGTAGTATCCCGGGACGGCTTAGAGGTTACGAGCAGTACTTC. Translation: CASSIPGRLRGYEQYF. The chain couples TRBV19 to TRBJ2-7; D is perhaps TRBD1 or TRBD2 (5 bases each). Germline V gives CDR1 LNHDA, CDR2 SQIVND (reference sequence). V was shortened by 3 bases and J by 4 bases, with 19 bases between the two germline ends. The CDR3 has 16 residues.

The chain carries TRBV19 and TRBJ1-1, with unresolved D. Germline-derived CDR1 and CDR2 are LNHDA and SQIVND (reference sequence). This CDR3 has 12 residues. Trimming took off 9 bases at V and 0 bases at J, with 8 bases between the two ends. In DNA form, the CDR3 reads TGTGCCAGCGAGAACATGAACACTGAAGCTTTCTTT. Amino acid sequence: CASENMNTEAFF.

This clone was recorded many times. The sample holds other DNA sequences that translate to the same CDR3. The rearrangement links TRBV7-3 to TRBJ1-1; D unclear. The CDR3 consists of 13 residues. Trimming took 6 bases from V and 1 from J, leaving 9 bases between them. Germline V gives CDR1 SGHTA, CDR2 FQGTGA. CDR3 sequence (DNA): TGTGCCAGCAGTAGCCAACCGAACACTGAAGCTTTCTTT. Amino acid sequence: CASSSQPNTEAFF.

The chain couples TRBV5-1 to TRBJ2-5; 10 positions match TRBD2. With 2 bases clipped from V and 2 bases from J, the junction kept 3 bases outside the gene matches. Germline CDR1 and CDR2: SGHRS and YFSETQ. The CDR3 spans 15 residues. This CDR3 is CASSLLAGRQETQYF. For the CDR3, the DNA is TGCGCCAGCAGCTTACTAGCGGGGAGACAAGAGACCCAGTACTTC.

This chain connects TRBV7-2 to TRBJ2-7; 8 bases map to TRBD2. CDR1 is SGHTA and CDR2 is FQGNSA in the germline V gene. V lost 7 bases and J lost 7; bases outside the gene matches: 9. The CDR3 has 13 amino acids. The DNA for the CDR3 is TGTGCCAGCAACACCCGGGGGGGGTGGGAGCAGTACTTC. The encoded protein is CASNTRGGWEQYF.

The gene calls are TRBV27 and TRBJ2-7, with 8 bases aligning to TRBD2. V gave up 6 bases and J gave up 6 bases; unmatched junction bases: 13. CDR1 and CDR2 (germline): MNHEY, SMNVEV (reference sequence). The CDR3 runs to 15 residues. As DNA, the CDR3 is TGTGCCAGCAGACCCGCGGGACTAGGAGTGCCCGAGCAGTACTTC. Translated, it gives CASRPAGLGVPEQYF.

This chain links TRBV6-5 with TRBJ1-2; D gene uncertain. Germline V CDR1 and CDR2: MNHEY, SVGAGI. CDR3 length: 13 amino acids. Trimming removed 4 bases from V and 7 bases from J, with 13 bases in between. The CDR3 DNA follows: TGTGCCAGCAGTTTTTTAGGCCAGACTGGCTACACCTTC. It codes for CASSFLGQTGYTF.

This clone has just a few counts. The chain is built from TRBV10-3 and TRBJ1-1, with D possibly TRBD1 on 6 matching bases. The CDR3 contains 13 residues. The germline V gene encodes CDR1 ENHRY and CDR2 SYGVKD. V dropped 8 bases and J dropped 5 bases, with 15 bases sitting between them. For the CDR3, the DNA is TGTGCCATCCTTGTGGGGGGGGCGACTGAAGCTTTCTTT. It yields the protein CAILVGGATEAFF.

The chain carries TRBV4-2 and TRBJ2-2; no definite D call. V was shortened by 2 bases and J by 6 bases, with 10 bases between the two germline ends. Germline V gene lookup returns CDR1 LGHNA and CDR2 YNFKEQ. The CDR3 is 14 amino acids. The chain's CDR3 is CASSQLLSSGELFF. The CDR3 coding sequence is TGTGCCAGCAGCCAACTTTTATCCTCCGGGGAGCTGTTTTTT.

The genes are TRBV2 and TRBJ2-1, with 14 bases identical to TRBD2. Looked up from germline, CDR1 is SNHLY and CDR2 is FYNNEI. With V trimmed by 4 bases and J by 7 bases, 6 bases remained unmatched. This CDR3 has 16 residues. For the CDR3, the DNA is TGTGCCAGCAGTGGGGGGACTAGCGGGAGAAGGAATGAGCAGTTCTTC. Translation: CASSGGTSGRRNEQFF.

This clone has more than one count but fewer than ten. V and J are TRBV28 and TRBJ1-1, with 12 bases identical to TRBD1. Germline V gene sequence: CDR1 MDHEN, CDR2 SYDVKM. V lost 5 bases to trimming and J lost 1 base; unmatched junction nucleotides: 29. CDR3 length equals 24 residues. The CDR3 here is CASSPPGTGGGSWKAKMGNTEAFF. The CDR3 nucleotides are TGTGCCAGCAGTCCCCCCGGGACAGGGGGCGGAAGCTGGAAAGCGAAGATGGGGAACACTGAAGCTTTCTTT.

The CDR3: CASSPPGDSYEQYF. CDR3 nucleotides: TGTGCCAGCTCACCACCGGGGGACAGCTACGAGCAGTACTTC. The chain couples TRBV18 to TRBJ2-7; 7 nucleotides match TRBD1. This CDR3 region has 14 residues. V trimming: 0 bases; J trimming: 3 bases; junction bases outside the gene matches: 2. Germline CDR1 is KGHSH and CDR2 is LQKENI.

The V gene is TRBV4-1, the J gene TRBJ2-2, with D tentatively TRBD2 (5 bases). Looked up from germline, CDR1 is MGHRA and CDR2 is YSYEKL. The CDR3 has 17 amino acids. V was shortened by 2 bases and J by 2 bases, with 15 bases between the two germline ends. The chain's CDR3 is CASSQLKLDANTGELFF. The DNA of the CDR3 is TGCGCCAGCAGCCAACTAAAACTAGACGCCAACACCGGGGAGCTGTTTTTT.

The chain's CDR3 is CASSQGQIATNEKLFF. CDR3 DNA: TGTGCCAGCTCACAGGGACAGATTGCAACTAATGAAAAACTGTTTTTT. J is TRBJ1-4 and V is TRBV18, with 7 bases lining up with TRBD1. This CDR3 contains 16 residues. Trimming took 4 bases from V and 0 from J; bases not matched to a gene: 5. Germline values: CDR1 KGHSH, CDR2 LQKENI.

A word on this clone: The sample has other DNA sequences that encode this CDR3 too. J is TRBJ2-7 and V is TRBV5-1; D possibly corresponds to TRBD1 (5 bases). The CDR3 has 14 amino acids. Germline values: CDR1 SGHRS, CDR2 YFSETQ. V was cut by 0 bases and J by 4 bases, with 11 bases left in between. Here the CDR3 reads CASSLAAGPYEQYF. CDR3 nucleotides: TGCGCCAGCAGCTTGGCTGCAGGGCCATACGAGCAGTACTTC.

The chain uses TRBV15 and TRBJ2-1, with TRBD2 identical over 8 bases. CDR1 and CDR2 from the germline V gene are LNHNV and YYDKDF (reference sequence). This CDR3 region has 16 residues. V shed 0 bases, J shed 6 bases, and the junction held 7 bases outside the gene matches. The CDR3 nucleotides read TGTGCCACCAGCAGAGAACTAGCGGCCATACGCAATGAGCAGTTCTTC. The encoded protein is CATSRELAAIRNEQFF.

About this clone itself: Other nucleotide sequences in the sample specify the same CDR3. This chain links TRBV18 with TRBJ2-5; TRBD1 aligns across 8 bases. Germline values: CDR1 KGHSH, CDR2 LQKENI. V lost 3 bases and J lost 4; bases outside the gene matches: 1. This CDR3 is 13 amino acids long. Here the CDR3 reads CASSPTGGETQYF. CDR3 sequence (DNA): TGTGCCAGCTCACCCACAGGGGGAGAGACCCAGTACTTC.

The chain couples TRBV19 to TRBJ2-2; D is unclear. CDR1 is LNHDA and CDR2 is SQIVND in the germline V gene (reference sequence). There are 15 residues in the CDR3. V was pared by 4 bases and J by 7 bases, with 16 bases between. Here the CDR3 reads CASSTARRAGGELFF. CDR3 sequence (DNA): TGTGCCAGTAGTACCGCCCGTCGGGCCGGCGGGGAGCTGTTTTTT.

This clone was counted between two and nine times. This chain links TRBV5-1 with TRBJ2-7, with D perhaps TRBD1 or TRBD2 (5 bases each). Deletions cut 4 bases from V and 6 bases from J, with 8 bases between. The CDR3 is 11 amino acids. Looked up from germline, CDR1 is SGHRS and CDR2 is YFSETQ. The CDR3 here is CASSRDGEQYF. The CDR3 DNA is TGCGCCAGCAGCCGGGACGGCGAGCAGTACTTC.

V usage is TRBV10-3 and J usage is TRBJ2-7, with D perhaps matching TRBD2 (5 bases). Trimming took off 5 bases at V and 3 bases at J, with 17 bases between the two ends. The germline V gene has CDR1 ENHRY and CDR2 SYGVKD. This CDR3 has 15 amino acids. The CDR3 nucleotides are TGTGCCATCAGTTCCGCGGGTCGCGATTACTACGAGCAGTACTTC. Protein: CAISSAGRDYYEQYF.

This clone was observed once. The rearrangement links TRBV2 to TRBJ2-7; the D gene is possibly TRBD2 (6 bases). The CDR3 length is 14 residues. CDR1 and CDR2 (germline): SNHLY, FYNNEI. V was clipped by 9 bases and J by 2 bases, with 17 bases between them. As DNA, the CDR3 is TGTGCCAGTACCCCAGGGACTGTTGCCTACGAGCAGTACTTC. Translating it yields CASTPGTVAYEQYF.